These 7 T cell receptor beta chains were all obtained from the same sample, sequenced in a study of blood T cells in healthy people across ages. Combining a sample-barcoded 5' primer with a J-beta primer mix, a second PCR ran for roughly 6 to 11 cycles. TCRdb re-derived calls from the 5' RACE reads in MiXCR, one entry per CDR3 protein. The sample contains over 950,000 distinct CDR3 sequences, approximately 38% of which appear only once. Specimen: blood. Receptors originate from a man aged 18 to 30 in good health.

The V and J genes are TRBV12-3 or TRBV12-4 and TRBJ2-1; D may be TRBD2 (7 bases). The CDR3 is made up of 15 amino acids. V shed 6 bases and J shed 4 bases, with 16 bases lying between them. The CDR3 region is CASSPRGGGYNEQFF. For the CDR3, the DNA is TGTGCCAGCAGCCCTAGGGGGGGTGGTTACAATGAGCAGTTCTTC.

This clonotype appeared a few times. CDR3 sequence: CASSLLVSYGYTF. The CDR3 nucleotides read TGCGCCAGCAGCTTGTTGGTCTCTTATGGCTACACCTTC. The J gene is TRBJ1-2, the V gene TRBV5-1, with D unclear. V lost 1 base to trimming and J lost 5 bases, with 9 bases between them. The V gene's germline CDR1 is SGHRS and CDR2 YFSETQ. This CDR3 contains 13 residues.

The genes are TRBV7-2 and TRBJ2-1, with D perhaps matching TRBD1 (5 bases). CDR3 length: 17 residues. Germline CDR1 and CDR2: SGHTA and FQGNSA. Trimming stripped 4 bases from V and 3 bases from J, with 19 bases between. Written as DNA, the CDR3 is TGTGCCAGCAGCTCCAGACCAGACAGCTACCTCTACAATGAGCAGTTCTTC. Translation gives CASSSRPDSYLYNEQFF.

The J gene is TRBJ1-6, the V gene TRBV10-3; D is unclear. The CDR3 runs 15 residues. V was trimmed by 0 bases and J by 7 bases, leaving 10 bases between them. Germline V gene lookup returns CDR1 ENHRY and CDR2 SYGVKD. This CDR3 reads CAISESVSSNSPLHF. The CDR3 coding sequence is TGTGCCATCAGTGAGTCCGTCTCTTCGAATTCACCCCTCCACTTT.

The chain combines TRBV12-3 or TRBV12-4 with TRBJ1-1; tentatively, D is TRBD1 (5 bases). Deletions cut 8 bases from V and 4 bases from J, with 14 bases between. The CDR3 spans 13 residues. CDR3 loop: CASGLLGTTEAFF. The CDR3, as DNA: TGTGCCAGCGGGTTGCTCGGGACCACTGAAGCTTTCTTT.

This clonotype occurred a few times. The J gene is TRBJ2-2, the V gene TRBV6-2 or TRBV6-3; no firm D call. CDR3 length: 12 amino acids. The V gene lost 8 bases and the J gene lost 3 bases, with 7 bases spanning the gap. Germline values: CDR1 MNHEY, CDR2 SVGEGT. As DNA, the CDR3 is TGTGCCAGCGAATTGGACACCGGGGAGCTGTTTTTT. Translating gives CASELDTGELFF.

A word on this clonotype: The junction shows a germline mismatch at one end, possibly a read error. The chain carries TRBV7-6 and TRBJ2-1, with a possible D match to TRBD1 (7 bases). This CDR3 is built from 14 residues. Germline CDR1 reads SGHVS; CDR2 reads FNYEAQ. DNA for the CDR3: TGTGCCAGCAGCCAGGGGGGTTCCTACAGTGAGCAGTTCTTC. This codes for CASSQGGSYSEQFF. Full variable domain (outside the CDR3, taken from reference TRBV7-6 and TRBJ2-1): GAGVSQSPRYKVTKRGQDVALRCDPISGHVSLYWYRQALGQGPEFLTYFNYEAQQDKSGLPNDRFSAERPEGSISTLTIQRTEQRDSAMYRCASSQGGSYSEQFFGPGTRLTVL.